These T cell receptor beta chains were read from a single sample in a study of Ad26.COV2.S vaccination and SARS-CoV-2 variants. Profiled with immunoSEQ multiplex PCR; TCRdb holds only in-frame clones, not every one. The sample shows about 350,000 clones, about 85% of them seen only once. Sequencing used peripheral blood, obtained in a trial of Ad26.COV2.S vaccine versus placebo. Every receptor here comes from a person between 18 and 65 years old who received the Ad26.COV2.S COVID-19 vaccine or a placebo. Both conserved end residues are part of each CDR3. D genes are given only for firm matches. Size values are once, few and many counts, or a class for expanded clones, and some rows have none.

cdr3_length d_call j_call v_call clone_size cdr3_nt cdr3_aa
13 - TRBJ2-3 TRBV12-3/TRBV12-4 - TGTGCCAGCACCCTACAGAGGGCAGATACGCAGTATTTT CASTLQRADTQYF
13 - TRBJ2-7 TRBV28 - TGTGCCAGCAGCCGGGGGAACTCCTACGAGCAGTACTTC CASSRGNSYEQYF
16 TRBD1 TRBJ1-5 TRBV6-2/TRBV6-3 - TGTGCCAGCAGTACCCACTTCGACAGGGGTGGGCAGCCCCAGCATTTT CASSTHFDRGGQPQHF
14 - TRBJ2-7 TRBV6-2/TRBV6-3 - TGTGCCAGCAGTTTCCATCTAGGCTCCTACGAGCAGTACTTC CASSFHLGSYEQYF
16 - TRBJ1-5 TRBV5-8 - TGTGCCAGCAGCACTACCGGGACAAGAAGCAATCAGCCCCAGCATTTT CASSTTGTRSNQPQHF
14 - TRBJ1-5 TRBV15 once TGTGCCACCAGCAGAGATCAAATCGGTCAGCCCCAGCATTTT CATSRDQIGQPQHF
14 - TRBJ1-2 TRBV28 - TGTGCCAGCAGTTTGGCTATGCAGGGCTATGGCTACACCTTC CASSLAMQGYGYTF
13 TRBD2 TRBJ2-2 TRBV6-5 few TGTGCCAGCCTAGCGGGGGGCACCGGGGAGCTGTTTTTT CASLAGGTGELFF
13 - TRBJ2-3 TRBV30 - TGTGCCTGGAGTAGGGGGGCTGGGGATACGCAGTATTTT CAWSRGAGDTQYF
11 - TRBJ1-2 TRBV20-1 - TGCAGTGCTGGTCAAGACTATGGCTACACCTTC CSAGQDYGYTF
15 - TRBJ2-5 TRBV5-1 - TGCGCCAGCAGCTTGGACCCGGGATTCCAAGAGACCCAGTACTTC CASSLDPGFQETQYF
14 - TRBJ2-1 TRBV5-1 - TGCGCCAGCAGCGAAGGCCCCGCGGAAAATGAGCAGTTCTTC CASSEGPAENEQFF
15 - TRBJ1-6 TRBV18 - TGTGCCAGCTCACCCGCCGGGCGGGGAAATTCACCCCTCCACTTT CASSPAGRGNSPLHF
14 - TRBJ2-2 TRBV6-5 - TGTGCCAGCAGTTTTTTCAGGGGCACCGGGGAGCTGTTTTTT CASSFFRGTGELFF
14 TRBD2 TRBJ2-7 TRBV5-5 - TGTGCCAGCAGCCCCCCGGGACTAGTCTACGAGCAGTACTTC CASSPPGLVYEQYF
16 TRBD1 TRBJ2-2 TRBV5-1 few TGCGCCAGCGGCTCCGGGACAGGGGGCGTTTCCGGGGAGCTGTTTTTT CASGSGTGGVSGELFF
14 TRBD1 TRBJ2-7 TRBV7-9 - TGTGCCAGCAGCTCGGGACAGGGCGCCTACGAGCAGTACTTC CASSSGQGAYEQYF
11 - TRBJ2-7 TRBV20-1 once TGCAGTGCCCAGAGGGGCCGAGAGCAGTACTTC CSAQRGREQYF
11 - TRBJ2-7 TRBV6-5 - TGTGCCAGCAGCCAACGTAACGAGCAGTACTTC CASSQRNEQYF
13 TRBD2 TRBJ2-1 TRBV30 - TGTGCCTGGTGGACTAGCGGGAGAGATGAGCAGTTCTTC CAWWTSGRDEQFF
15 TRBD1 TRBJ2-3 TRBV6-5 - TGTGCCAGCAGCCTCCGACAGGGTAGCACAGATACGCAGTATTTT CASSLRQGSTDTQYF
16 TRBD2 TRBJ2-1 TRBV30 - TGTGCCTGGAGCCACCGAGCGGGAGTATCCTACAATGAGCAGTTCTTC CAWSHRAGVSYNEQFF
16 - TRBJ2-1 TRBV10-3 - TGTGCCATCAGTGAGTCGACTAGGGGAGGTCTGGGTGAGCAGTTCTTC CAISESTRGGLGEQFF
14 TRBD2 TRBJ2-7 TRBV6-2/TRBV6-3 - TGTGCCAGCAGTTACGGCGGGGGGCCTTACGAACAGTACTTC CASSYGGGPYEQYF
12 TRBD1 TRBJ1-2 TRBV11-2 - TGTGCCAGCCCCGACAGGGTCCGAGGCTACACCTTC CASPDRVRGYTF
11 - TRBJ2-7 TRBV24-1 - TGTGCAAGTGGCAGGGGTAACGAGCAGTACTTC CASGRGNEQYF
14 - TRBJ2-1 TRBV19 - TGTGCCAGTAGTAGCCAGAGCTCCTACAATGAGCAGTTCTTC CASSSQSSYNEQFF
15 TRBD1 TRBJ2-3 TRBV9 - TGTGCCAGCAGCCCCAGGGGGAGCGCAGGGGATACGCAGTATTTT CASSPRGSAGDTQYF
17 - TRBJ2-3 TRBV11-2 - TGTGCCAGCAGCAGGGGGGGGAGTAGCGGGAGCACAGATACGCAGTATTTT CASSRGGSSGSTDTQYF
14 TRBD1 TRBJ2-7 TRBV27 - TGTGCCAGCAGGGGACAGGGTATCAGCTACGAGCAGTACTTC CASRGQGISYEQYF
14 - TRBJ1-1 TRBV3-1/TRBV3-2 - TGTGCCAGCAGCCAAGGGAAGGGTAATACTGAAGCTTTCTTT CASSQGKGNTEAFF
15 TRBD1 TRBJ1-2 TRBV18 - TGTGCCAGCTCATCAAACCGGGACAGGGGTTTTGGCTACACCTTC CASSSNRDRGFGYTF
13 - TRBJ1-5 TRBV6-5 few TGTGCCAGCAGGTCCCAGGGACGCCAGCCCCAGCATTTT CASRSQGRQPQHF
14 - TRBJ2-2 TRBV18 few TGTGCCAGCTCACGCCTGACGAACACCGGGGAGCTGTTTTTT CASSRLTNTGELFF
15 - TRBJ1-2 TRBV6-5 - TGTGCCAGCAGTCTTCGACAGCTTACTAACTATGGCTACACCTTC CASSLRQLTNYGYTF
15 TRBD1 TRBJ2-7 TRBV7-6 - TGTGCCAGCAGCTTATGGGGACAGGGGGCCTACGAGCAGTACTTC CASSLWGQGAYEQYF